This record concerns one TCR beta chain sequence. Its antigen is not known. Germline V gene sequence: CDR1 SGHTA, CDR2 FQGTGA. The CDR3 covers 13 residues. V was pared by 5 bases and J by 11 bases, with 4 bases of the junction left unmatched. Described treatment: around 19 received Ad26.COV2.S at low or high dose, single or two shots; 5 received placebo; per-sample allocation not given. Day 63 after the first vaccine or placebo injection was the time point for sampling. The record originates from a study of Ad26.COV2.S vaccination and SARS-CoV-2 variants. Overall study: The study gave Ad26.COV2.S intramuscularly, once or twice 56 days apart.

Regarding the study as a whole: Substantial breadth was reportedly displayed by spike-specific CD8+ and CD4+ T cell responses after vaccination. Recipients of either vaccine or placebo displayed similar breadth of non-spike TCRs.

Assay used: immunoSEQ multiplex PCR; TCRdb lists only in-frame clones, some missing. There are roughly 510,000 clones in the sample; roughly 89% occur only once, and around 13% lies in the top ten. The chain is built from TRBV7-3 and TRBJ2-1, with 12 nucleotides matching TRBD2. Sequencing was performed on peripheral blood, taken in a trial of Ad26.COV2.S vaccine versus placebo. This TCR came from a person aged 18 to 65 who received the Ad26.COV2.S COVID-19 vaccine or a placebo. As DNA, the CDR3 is TGTGCCAGCAGCGAGACTAGCGGGAGACAGCAGTTCTTC. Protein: CASSETSGRQQFF.